One sample yielded the 16 T cell receptor beta chains listed below, sequenced in a study of T cells in Graves' hyperthyroidism and ophthalmopathy. What was amplified from RNA transcripts were TCR beta CDR3 regions. In the first-round RT-PCR of the TCR CDR3, the HTBI primer set was used. TCRdb processed the multiplex PCR reads anew with MiXCR; each CDR3 protein has one entry. The data contain about 610,000 distinct CDR3 sequences, around 42% of them singletons. The specimen sequenced was peripheral blood or thyroid tissue (not recorded which). These receptors were taken from a woman between 18 and 29 years old with Graves' hyperthyroidism.

In its sample, this clonotype was seen many times. The chain employs TRBV15 and TRBJ1-5, with D possibly matching TRBD1 (5 bases). V dropped 0 bases and J dropped 7 bases, with 22 bases sitting between them. Germline V gene lookup returns CDR1 LNHNV and CDR2 YYDKDF (reference sequence). The CDR3 spans 18 residues. The DNA for the CDR3 is TGTGCCACCAGCAGAGATAGGGTGGGCAGGGCATTGAGGCAGCCCCAGCATTTT. Translation: CATSRDRVGRALRQPQHF.

This clonotype has a count of ten or more. CDR3 nucleotides: TGTGCCAGCACCGAGACAGGGGCAAAGACTGAAGCTTTCTTT. Its translation: CASTETGAKTEAFF. The chain combines TRBV11-3 with TRBJ1-1, with TRBD1 identical over 8 bases. The CDR3 is 14 amino acids. From germline, CDR1 is SGHNT and CDR2 YENEEA. V lost 7 bases, J lost 5 bases, and 9 bases stayed unmatched.

The rearrangement joins TRBV7-8 to TRBJ2-7, with TRBD2 as a possible D gene (5 bases). This CDR3 spans 14 amino acids. The V and J ends lost 11 bases and 2 bases respectively, with 19 bases between them. The germline V gene encodes CDR1 SGHVS and CDR2 FQNEAQ. For the CDR3, the DNA is TGTGCCTGGAGTAGGACCGGAGCGGCCTACGAGCAGTACTTC. Residues: CAWSRTGAAYEQYF.

The table lists this clonotype with many counts. The rearrangement uses TRBV12-3 or TRBV12-4 and TRBJ2-7; TRBD1 is a possible D gene (5 bases). CDR3 length: 12 amino acids. Trimming shortened V by 8 bases and J by 5 bases, and 13 bases separated the two germline ends. The CDR3 DNA sequence: TGTGCCAGCGGAAGAGACAGCCACGAGCAGTACTTC. Its translation is CASGRDSHEQYF.

This clonotype was seen a few times. The chain recombines TRBV20-1 with TRBJ2-5, with TRBD2 identical over 7 bases. The V gene end was trimmed by 0 bases and the J gene end by 1 base; junction bases not matched to a gene: 8. Per germline, CDR1 DFQATT and CDR2 SNEGSKA (reference sequence). The CDR3 has 16 residues. CDR3 in DNA: TGCAGTGCTAGAGATCAGATAGCGGGCCTCCAAGAGACCCAGTACTTC. It encodes CSARDQIAGLQETQYF.

About this clonotype: Mismatch with germline at one junction end may stem from a read error. The genes are TRBV7-3 and TRBJ2-2; no definite D call. Germline CDR1 and CDR2: SGHTA and FQGTGA. The CDR3 is 13 residues long. CDR3 protein: CASSQVSVGELFF. The CDR3 DNA sequence: TGCGCCAGCAGCCAAGTCTCGGTCGGGGAGCTGTTTTTT.

The J gene is TRBJ2-3, the V gene TRBV20-1; TRBD2 matches at 8 bases. V was clipped by 3 bases and J by 3 bases; unmatched bases: 8. From germline, CDR1 is DFQATT and CDR2 SNEGSKA (reference sequence). The CDR3 is made up of 15 amino acids. The CDR3 region is CSASGRVFRTDTQYF. The CDR3 DNA reads TGCAGTGCTAGCGGGAGGGTATTCAGAACAGATACGCAGTATTTT.

There are many counts of this clonotype. This sequence joins TRBV7-2 and TRBJ2-7; D perhaps matches TRBD2 (5 bases). Germline V lookup: CDR1 SGHTA, CDR2 FQGNSA. The CDR3 has 15 amino acids. Trimming removed 3 bases from V and 4 bases from J, with 16 bases in between. Here the CDR3 reads CASSLSLLVGYEQYF. As DNA, the CDR3 is TGTGCCAGCAGCTTGTCTCTACTAGTAGGGTACGAGCAGTACTTC.

This clonotype was counted at least ten times. The rearrangement links TRBV20-1 to TRBJ2-5; 8 bases match TRBD1. The junction had 5 bases not matched to a gene; V was cut back by 5 bases and J by 3 bases. The CDR3 consists of 13 residues. Germline loops: CDR1 DFQATT, CDR2 SNEGSKA (reference sequence). The CDR3 DNA is TGCAGTGCTCCCCAGACAGGGGAAGAGACCCAGTACTTC. It specifies CSAPQTGEETQYF.

This sequence joins TRBV15 and TRBJ1-6, with D uncertain. CDR1 is LNHNV and CDR2 is YYDKDF in the germline V gene (reference sequence). This CDR3 region has 14 residues. Trimming left V 2 bases short and J 4 bases short, with 6 bases between. This CDR3 is CATSRRRYNSPLHF. DNA for the CDR3: TGTGCCACCAGCAGACGACGATATAATTCACCCCTCCACTTT.

The V call is TRBV24-1, the J call TRBJ1-5; D possibly corresponds to TRBD1 (5 bases). Germline V lookup: CDR1 KGHDR, CDR2 SFDVKD. V lost 4 bases, J lost 3 bases, and 12 bases lay in between. This CDR3 is 15 amino acids long. The CDR3 nucleotides are TGTGCCACCAGTGAGTCCGGGACGCCCAATCAGCCCCAGCATTTT. Translation gives CATSESGTPNQPQHF.

The count of this clonotype is one. The rearrangement joins TRBV7-9 to TRBJ1-1, with a tentative D call TRBD1 (5 bases). Between the trimmed V and J ends, which lost 6 bases and 4 bases, there was a span of 15 bases. This CDR3 has 14 amino acids. Germline CDR1 and CDR2: SEHNR and FQNEAQ (reference sequence). The CDR3: CASRGLGGSTEAFF. The CDR3 DNA sequence: TGTGCCAGCAGGGGGCTAGGTGGTAGCACTGAAGCTTTCTTT.

This clonotype was seen ten or more times. V is TRBV5-1 and J is TRBJ1-2, with no clear D. In germline, CDR1 is SGHRS, CDR2 YFSETQ. The ends were cut back, 1 base at V and 0 bases at J, with 13 bases in the middle. The CDR3 totals 16 residues. For the CDR3, the DNA is TGCGCCAGCAGCTTGCGGTCGGTGCAGACTAACTATGGCTACACCTTC. Protein: CASSLRSVQTNYGYTF.

This clonotype was picked up many times. The chain employs TRBV7-2 and TRBJ1-2; D gene ambiguous. The CDR3 has 15 amino acids. V lost 2 bases and J 0 bases, leaving 10 bases between the germline ends. Germline CDR1 is SGHTA and CDR2 is FQGNSA. CDR3 protein: CASSLYGQSNYGYTF. The DNA for the CDR3 is TGTGCCAGCAGCTTATATGGGCAGTCTAACTATGGCTACACCTTC.

On this clonotype itself: With a much larger clone just one base away, this may be a read error. This chain uses TRBV2 with TRBJ2-7; D assignment may be TRBD1 or TRBD2 (5 bases each). Trimming stripped 8 bases from V and 1 base from J, with 9 bases between. The CDR3 covers 12 residues. The V gene's germline CDR1 is SNHLY and CDR2 FYNNEI. For the CDR3, the DNA is TGTGCCAGCCGGGGCTTTTCCTACGAGCAGTACTTC. Amino acid sequence: CASRGFSYEQYF. Complete variable domain (other parts from reference TRBV2 and TRBJ2-7): EPEVTQTPSHQVTQMGQEVILRCVPISNHLYFYWYRQILGQKVEFLVSFYNNEISEKSEIFDDQFSVERPDGSNFTLKIRSTKLEDSAMYFCASRGFSYEQYFGPGTRLTVT.

This clonotype has a count of ten or more. The gene calls are TRBV7-6 and TRBJ2-2; D is unresolved. Trimming took 2 bases from V and 4 from J, leaving 5 bases between them. Germline V gene lookup returns CDR1 SGHVS and CDR2 FNYEAQ. This CDR3 has 13 residues. CDR3 region: CASSLLVTGELFF. CDR3 bases: TGTGCCAGCAGCTTACTTGTCACCGGGGAGCTGTTTTTT.